This T cell receptor (beta chain) is from a study of cytomegalovirus exposure and HLA in healthy donors. PCR employed 60 Vbeta and 13 Jbeta primers. TCRdb keeps only in-frame clones here, not all; method: immunoSEQ multiplex PCR. The sample includes about 210,000 clones, roughly 86% seen only once; the top ten take roughly 3.1%. Regarding the study as a whole: Compared with the roughly 730-donor mean, an Asian-associated ancestry cluster reportedly had fewer N-insertions, according to a later analysis. Across HLA loci, a later analysis found differing TCR association rates, with DRB1 most and HLA-C fewest.

Regarding this clone: The antigen remains undetermined.

The CDR3 spans 13 residues. J gave up 4 bases and V 8 bases, and 3 bases lay outside the gene matches. Per the germline V gene, CDR1 is MDHEN and CDR2 is SYDVKM. The sequencing input was PBMCs. The chain joins TRBV28 to TRBJ1-5, with 9 bases lining up with TRBD1. The sequence was collected from a man between 40 and 49 years old in good health and CMV-seropositive. The CDR3 DNA reads TGTGCCAGCGAAGGGACAGGGAATCAGCCCCAGCATTTT. Its translation is CASEGTGNQPQHF.